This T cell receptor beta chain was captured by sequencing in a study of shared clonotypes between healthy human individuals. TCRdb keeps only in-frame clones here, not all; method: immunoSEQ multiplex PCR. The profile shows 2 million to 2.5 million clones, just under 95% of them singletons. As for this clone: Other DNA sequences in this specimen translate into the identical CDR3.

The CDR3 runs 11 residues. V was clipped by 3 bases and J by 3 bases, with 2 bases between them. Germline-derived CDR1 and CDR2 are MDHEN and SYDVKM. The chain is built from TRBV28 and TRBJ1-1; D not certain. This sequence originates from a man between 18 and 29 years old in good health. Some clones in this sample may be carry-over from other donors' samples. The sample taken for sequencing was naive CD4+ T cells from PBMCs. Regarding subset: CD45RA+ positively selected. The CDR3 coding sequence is TGTGCCAGCAGTTTCTACACTGAAGCTTTCTTT. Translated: CASSFYTEAFF.